The 7 T cell receptor beta chains in this list originate from one sample, sequenced in a study of T cells in Graves' hyperthyroidism and ophthalmopathy. TCR beta CDR3 sequences were amplified from RNA transcripts. TCR CDR3 underwent first-round RT-PCR with the HTBI primer set. TCRdb reanalysed the multiplex PCR reads using MiXCR and keeps one entry per CDR3 protein. The sample has approximately 600,000 distinct CDR3 sequences, more than 20% seen once. Sequenced material: blood. The receptors originated from a man aged 30-40 years with Graves' ophthalmopathy.

The table lists this clonotype with a few counts. The rearrangement links TRBV7-9 to TRBJ2-1; D may be TRBD1 or TRBD2 (5 bases each). Germline V gene data show CDR1 as SEHNR and CDR2 as FQNEAQ (reference sequence). The CDR3 is made up of 11 amino acids. V shed 6 bases and J shed 10 bases, with 10 bases lying between them. CDR3 in amino acids: CASRGEGEQFF. The CDR3 DNA is TGTGCCAGCAGGGGGGAAGGGGAGCAGTTCTTC. The variable domain in full, completed from reference TRBV7-9 and TRBJ2-1, reads DTGVSQNPRHKITKRGQNVTFRCDPISEHNRLYWYRQTLGQGPEFLTYFQNEAQLEKSRLLSDRFSAERPKGSFSTLEIQRTEQGDSAMYLCASRGEGEQFFGPGTRLTVL.

This clonotype has a single count. This chain connects TRBV7-9 to TRBJ2-3; the D gene is possibly TRBD1 (6 bases). The CDR3 extends over 15 amino acids. Trimming took 4 bases from V and 5 from J, leaving 16 bases between them. In germline, CDR1 is SEHNR, CDR2 FQNEAQ (reference sequence). The CDR3 loop reads CASSSGQGSRDTQYF. CDR3 DNA sequence: TGTGCCAGCAGCTCAGGTCAGGGGTCAAGAGATACGCAGTATTTT.

The chain is built from TRBV28 and TRBJ2-5; 7 positions agree with TRBD2. Per the germline V gene, CDR1 is MDHEN and CDR2 is SYDVKM. The V gene end was trimmed by 3 bases and the J gene end by 1 base; junction bases not matched to a gene: 8. This CDR3 spans 16 amino acids. The CDR3 sequence is CASSLWAAGSQETQYF. In DNA, the CDR3 is TGTGCCAGCAGTTTGTGGGCAGCGGGGTCCCAAGAGACCCAGTACTTC.

This sequence joins TRBV30 and TRBJ2-1; D uncertain. Per the germline V gene, CDR1 is GTSNPN and CDR2 is SVGIG (reference sequence). The CDR3 covers 10 residues. V was shortened by 5 bases and J by 5 bases, with 4 bases between the two germline ends. The CDR3 DNA is TGTGCCTGGGGCGACAATGAGCAGTTCTTC. It codes for CAWGDNEQFF. The whole variable domain, remainder taken from reference TRBV30 and TRBJ2-1, is SQTIHQWPATLVQPVGSPLSLECTVEGTSNPNLYWYRQAAGRGLQLLFYSVGIGQISSEVPQNLSASRPQDRQFILSSKKLLLSDSGFYLCAWGDNEQFFGPGTRLTVL.

This clonotype was seen at least ten times. The CDR3 here is CASSLAGSRNTEAFF. The CDR3 DNA is TGTGCCAGCAGTTTAGCCGGCAGTAGGAACACTGAAGCTTTCTTT. J is TRBJ1-1 and V is TRBV28; D gene unclear. CDR1 and CDR2 (germline): MDHEN, SYDVKM. Trimming pared 2 bases from V and 1 base from J, leaving 11 bases between. This CDR3 is 15 amino acids long. The whole variable domain, remainder taken from reference TRBV28 and TRBJ1-1, is DVKVTQSSRYLVKRTGEKVFLECVQDMDHENMFWYRQDPGLGLRLIYFSYDVKMKEKGDIPEGYSVSREKKERFSLILESASTNQTSMYLCASSLAGSRNTEAFFGQGTRLTVV.

The V call is TRBV20-1, the J call TRBJ2-7; no clear D gene. This CDR3 spans 13 amino acids. Germline assignment: CDR1 DFQATT and CDR2 SNEGSKA (reference sequence). V was trimmed by 0 bases and J by 4 bases, leaving 10 bases between them. The CDR3 DNA reads TGCAGTGCTAGAGATGCCGAGAAGTACGAGCAGTACTTC. This codes for CSARDAEKYEQYF.

The genes are TRBV6-1 and TRBJ2-5; 10 bases align to TRBD1. V lost 4 bases, J lost 4 bases, and 12 bases stayed unmatched. This CDR3 has 17 residues. CDR1 and CDR2 (germline): MNHNS, SASEGT. CDR3 nucleotides: TGTGCCAGCAGTGGACACTACGACAGGGGGCTTTTAGAGACCCAGTACTTC. Protein: CASSGHYDRGLLETQYF.